This T cell receptor beta chain was captured by sequencing in a study of T cells in localized non-small cell lung cancer. Points from the study as a whole: Multi-region tumor sequencing was not done, so intratumor heterogeneity could not be excluded. Appearance in adjacent lung was seen for a median roughly 50 of the top 100 tumor clones. Uninvolved adjacent lung had higher T cell clonality than tumor and all other tissues. Higher adjacent-lung clonality was associated with shorter survival.

Only in-frame clones appear in the TCRdb table, and some are missing; sequencing was by immunoSEQ multiplex PCR. The sample includes 2,900 or so clones, around 28% of them seen just once. To note about this clone: Its antigen remains unknown. The DNA is left out, because the CDR3 cannot be placed on it with certainty; the CDR3 is given as TCRdb lists it.

CDR1 and CDR2 from the germline V gene are GTSNPN and SVGIG (reference sequence). The CDR3 length equals 14 residues, ends included. This clonotype was sampled from a male donor at least 60 years old with stage II squamous cell lung carcinoma. The V and J genes are TRBV30 and TRBJ1-4. This material consisted of lung tumor tissue, taken before any cancer treatment. The CDR3 spells CAWSVGPGDEKLFF.